The TCR beta chain under discussion was sequenced for a study of tumor-infiltrating lymphocytes in primary liver carcinoma. Study results and caveats: The overlap of tumor-adjacent and tumor-blood pairs was smaller than that of tumor region pairs.

As concerns this clonotype: Its antigen is unidentified.

Scientists recovered RNA and DNA together from roughly 18-30 mg of unsorted bulk tissue. All patients had surgically resected primary liver carcinoma. A constant-region primer served to make TCR beta cDNA from approximately 490 ng total RNA. Construction of TCR beta libraries relied on three successive nested multiplex PCR rounds employing slightly modified ARM-PCR. Rounds one and two of PCR, each of 9 to 11 cycles, were primed with TRBV1-TRBV30 forward primers and a C-beta reverse primer. TCRdb re-analysed the multiplex PCR reads in MiXCR, keeping a single row per CDR3 protein. The data contain approximately 110,000 distinct CDR3 sequences, 64% of them seen just once; the ten biggest clones take up around 8.4%. The length of the CDR3 is 12 residues. J was trimmed by 9 bases and V by 2 bases; bases with no gene match: 1. Germline V gene data show CDR1 as LNHDA and CDR2 as SQIVND (reference sequence).

The chain is built from TRBV19 and TRBJ2-1, with 7 bases fitting TRBD2. The sample taken for sequencing was liver tumor tissue from sampling region 3. Specified subset: tumor region T3, left-lateral pole. This clonotype was obtained from a woman aged 60-75 years with primary liver carcinoma and hepatitis B virus infection. CDR3 loop: CASSIWGGEQFF. CDR3 DNA sequence: TGTGCCAGTAGTATATGGGGGGGTGAGCAGTTCTTC.